This T cell receptor (beta chain) was obtained from a study of neurological immune-mediated disorders. Findings and caveats of the study: HTLV-1-associated myelopathy led in TCR clonal expansion, while multiple sclerosis ranked lowest, below healthy controls.

5'RACE generated cDNA with 10-nucleotide random UMIs. TCRdb redid the calling of the 5' RACE reads with MiXCR, one entry per CDR3 protein. This table holds roughly 80,000 distinct CDR3 sequences, about 9.4% found once. V was pared by 1 base and J by 0 bases, with 9 bases between. CDR1 is DFQATT and CDR2 is SNEGSKA in the germline V gene (reference sequence). The CDR3 contains 14 residues. The unsorted libraries were prepared from 2 million PBMCs (stored at -80 C). Sample share makes this clonotype medium-sized. The antigen is undetermined. The material sequenced was PBMCs. This clonotype originated in a man aged 40-49 years in good health. The chain recombines TRBV20-1 with TRBJ1-1; D remains ambiguous. The CDR3 spells CSARVPGMNTEAFF. The CDR3 DNA sequence: TGCAGTGCTAGAGTCCCGGGAATGAACACTGAAGCTTTCTTT.